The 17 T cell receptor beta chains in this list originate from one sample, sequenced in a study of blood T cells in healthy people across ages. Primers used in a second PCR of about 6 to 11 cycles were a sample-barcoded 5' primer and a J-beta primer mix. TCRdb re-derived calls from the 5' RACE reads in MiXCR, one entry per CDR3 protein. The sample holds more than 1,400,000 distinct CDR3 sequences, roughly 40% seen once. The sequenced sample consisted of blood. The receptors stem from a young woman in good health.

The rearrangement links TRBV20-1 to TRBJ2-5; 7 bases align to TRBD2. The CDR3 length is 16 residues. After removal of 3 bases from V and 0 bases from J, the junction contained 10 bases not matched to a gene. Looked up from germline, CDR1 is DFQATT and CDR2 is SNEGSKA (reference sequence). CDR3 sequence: CSASGLADTYQETQYF. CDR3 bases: TGCAGTGCTAGTGGGCTAGCGGATACATACCAAGAGACCCAGTACTTC.

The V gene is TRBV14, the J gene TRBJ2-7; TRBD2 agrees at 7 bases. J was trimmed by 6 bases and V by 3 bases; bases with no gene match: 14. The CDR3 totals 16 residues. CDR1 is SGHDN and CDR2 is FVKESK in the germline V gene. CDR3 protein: CASSHLGGSGSSEQYF. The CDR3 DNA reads TGTGCCAGCAGCCACCTCGGGGGTAGCGGGTCTTCCGAGCAGTACTTC.

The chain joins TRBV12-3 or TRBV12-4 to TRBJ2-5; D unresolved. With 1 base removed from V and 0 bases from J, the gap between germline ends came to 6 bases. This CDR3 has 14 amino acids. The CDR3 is CASSLDANQETQYF. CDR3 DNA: TGTGCCAGCAGTTTAGACGCTAACCAAGAGACCCAGTACTTC.

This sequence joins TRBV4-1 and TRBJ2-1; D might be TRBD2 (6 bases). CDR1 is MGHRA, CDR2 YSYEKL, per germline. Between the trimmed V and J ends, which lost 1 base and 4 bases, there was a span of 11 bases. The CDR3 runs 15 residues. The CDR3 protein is CASSQGREVYNEQFF. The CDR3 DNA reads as TGCGCCAGCAGCCAAGGGAGGGAGGTGTACAATGAGCAGTTCTTC.

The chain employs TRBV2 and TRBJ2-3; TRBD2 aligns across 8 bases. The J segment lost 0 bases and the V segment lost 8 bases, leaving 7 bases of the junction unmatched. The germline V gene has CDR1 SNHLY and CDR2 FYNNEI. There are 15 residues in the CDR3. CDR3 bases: TGTGCCAGCCATCGACTAGCGCCCAGCACAGATACGCAGTATTTT. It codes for CASHRLAPSTDTQYF.

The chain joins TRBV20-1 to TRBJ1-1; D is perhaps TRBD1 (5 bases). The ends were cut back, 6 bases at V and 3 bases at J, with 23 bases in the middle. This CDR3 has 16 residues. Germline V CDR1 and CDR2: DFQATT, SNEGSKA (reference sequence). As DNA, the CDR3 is TGCAGTGCCATTCCCGGCAACGTCAGGGTAGACACTGAAGCTTTCTTT. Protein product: CSAIPGNVRVDTEAFF.

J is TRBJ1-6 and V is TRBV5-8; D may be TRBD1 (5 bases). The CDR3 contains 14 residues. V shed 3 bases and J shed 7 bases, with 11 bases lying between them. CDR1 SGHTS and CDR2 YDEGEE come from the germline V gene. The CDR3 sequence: CASSSGGLNSPLHF. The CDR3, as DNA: TGTGCCAGCAGCTCGGGGGGGTTGAATTCACCCCTCCACTTT. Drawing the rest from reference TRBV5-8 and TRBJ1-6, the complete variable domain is EAGVTQSPTHLIKTRGQQATLRCSPISGHTSVYWYQQALGLGLQFLLWYDEGEERNRGNFPPRFSGRQFPNYSSELNVNALELEDSALYLCASSSGGLNSPLHFGNGTRLTVT.

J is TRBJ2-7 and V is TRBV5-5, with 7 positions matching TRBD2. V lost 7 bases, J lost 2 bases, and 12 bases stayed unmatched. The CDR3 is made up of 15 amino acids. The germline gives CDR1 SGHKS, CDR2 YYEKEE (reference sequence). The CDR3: CASSLRPAGTYEQYF. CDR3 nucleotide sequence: TGTGCCAGCTCCCTAAGGCCAGCGGGGACCTACGAGCAGTACTTC.

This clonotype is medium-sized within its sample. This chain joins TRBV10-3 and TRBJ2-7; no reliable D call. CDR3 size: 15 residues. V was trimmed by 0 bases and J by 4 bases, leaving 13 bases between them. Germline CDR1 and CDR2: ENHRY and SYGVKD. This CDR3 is CAISESTGGVYEQYF. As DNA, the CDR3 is TGTGCCATCAGTGAGTCGACTGGCGGAGTGTACGAGCAGTACTTC.

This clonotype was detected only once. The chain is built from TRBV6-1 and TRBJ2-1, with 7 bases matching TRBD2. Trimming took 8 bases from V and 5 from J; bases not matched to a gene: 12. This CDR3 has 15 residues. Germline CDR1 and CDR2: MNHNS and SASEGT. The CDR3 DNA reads TGTGCCAGCCTCAGAGCCCTGGGGGGGGACAATGAGCAGTTCTTC. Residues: CASLRALGGDNEQFF.

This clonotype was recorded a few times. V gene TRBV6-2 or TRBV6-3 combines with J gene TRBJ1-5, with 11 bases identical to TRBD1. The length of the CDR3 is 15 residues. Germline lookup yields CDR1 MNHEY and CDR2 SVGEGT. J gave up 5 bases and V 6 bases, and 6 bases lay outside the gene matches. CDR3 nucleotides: TGTGCCAGCAGCCAGGGACAGGGGGTTTATCAGCCCCAGCATTTT. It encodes CASSQGQGVYQPQHF.

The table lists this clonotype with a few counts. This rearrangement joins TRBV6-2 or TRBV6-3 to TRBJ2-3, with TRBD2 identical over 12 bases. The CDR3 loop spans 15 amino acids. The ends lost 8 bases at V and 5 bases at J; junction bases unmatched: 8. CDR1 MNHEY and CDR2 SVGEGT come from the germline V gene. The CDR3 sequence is CASGFTGLAGDTQYF. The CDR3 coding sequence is TGTGCCAGCGGGTTTACGGGACTAGCGGGAGATACGCAGTATTTT.

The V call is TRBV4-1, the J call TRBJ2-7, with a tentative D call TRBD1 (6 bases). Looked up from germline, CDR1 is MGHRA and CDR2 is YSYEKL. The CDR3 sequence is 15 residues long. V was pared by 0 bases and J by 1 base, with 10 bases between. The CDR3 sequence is CASSQDQGLSYEQYF. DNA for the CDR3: TGCGCCAGCAGCCAAGATCAGGGGCTATCCTACGAGCAGTACTTC.

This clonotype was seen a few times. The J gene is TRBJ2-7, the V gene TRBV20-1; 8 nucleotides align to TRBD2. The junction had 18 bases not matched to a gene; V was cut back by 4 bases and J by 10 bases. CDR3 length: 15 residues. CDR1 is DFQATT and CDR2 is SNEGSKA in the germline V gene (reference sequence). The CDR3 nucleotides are TGCAGTGCTAAGGTCCCCGTAGCGGGGAAAGGAACCCAGTACTTC. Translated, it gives CSAKVPVAGKGTQYF.

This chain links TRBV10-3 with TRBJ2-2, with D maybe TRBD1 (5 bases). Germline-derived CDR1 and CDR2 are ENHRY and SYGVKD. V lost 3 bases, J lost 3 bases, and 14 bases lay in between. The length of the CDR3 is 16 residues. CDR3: CAISDLGAGDTGELFF. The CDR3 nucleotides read TGTGCCATCAGTGATTTAGGGGCTGGGGACACCGGGGAGCTGTTTTTT.

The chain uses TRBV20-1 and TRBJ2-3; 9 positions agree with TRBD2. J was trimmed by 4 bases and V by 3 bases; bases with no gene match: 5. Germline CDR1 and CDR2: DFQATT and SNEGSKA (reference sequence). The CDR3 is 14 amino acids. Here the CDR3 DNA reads TGCAGTGCTAGTTCCAGCGGGAGGTCAGATACGCAGTATTTT. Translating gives CSASSSGRSDTQYF.

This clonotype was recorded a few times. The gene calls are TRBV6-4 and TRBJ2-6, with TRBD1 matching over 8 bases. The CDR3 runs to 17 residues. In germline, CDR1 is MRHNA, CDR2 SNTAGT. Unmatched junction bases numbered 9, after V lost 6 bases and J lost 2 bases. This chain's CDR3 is CASSKDRDGAGANVLTF. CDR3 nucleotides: TGTGCCAGCAGCAAGGACAGGGATGGTGCTGGGGCCAACGTCCTGACTTTC.